The 8 T cell receptor beta chains in this list originate from one sample, sequenced in a study of blood T cell repertoires in COVID-19. Assay: immunoSEQ multiplex PCR; the TCRdb copy retains only in-frame clones and omits some. The sample contains nearly 35,000 clones, more than 85% of which appear only once. Specimen: peripheral blood. The source of these receptors is a human donor in a cohort sampled during active COVID-19.

The V call is TRBV4-1, the J call TRBJ2-2; the D gene is possibly TRBD2 (6 bases). V lost 1 base and J 2 bases, leaving 8 bases between the germline ends. The CDR3 totals 15 residues. Germline V gene sequence: CDR1 MGHRA, CDR2 YSYEKL. The CDR3 coding sequence is TGCGCCAGCAGCCAAGTGGAGGGAAACACCGGGGAGCTGTTTTTT. Residues: CASSQVEGNTGELFF.

This clone was seen only once. This chain joins TRBV28 and TRBJ1-1, with no clear D. The germline CDR1 and CDR2 sequences are MDHEN and SYDVKM. V was pared by 3 bases and J by 2 bases, with 4 bases between. The CDR3 has 12 residues. CDR3 amino acids: CASSFVNTEAFF. CDR3 DNA: TGTGCCAGCAGTTTCGTTAACACTGAAGCTTTCTTT.

The chain recombines TRBV19 with TRBJ1-5; the D gene is possibly TRBD1 (5 bases). V was clipped by 7 bases and J by 5 bases, with 15 bases between them. CDR3 length: 14 residues. The V gene's germline CDR1 is LNHDA and CDR2 SQIVND (reference sequence). The CDR3 DNA follows: TGTGCCAGTAATACCCGACGGGGGGATCAGCCCCAGCATTTT. Residues: CASNTRRGDQPQHF.

J is TRBJ2-7 and V is TRBV5-5, with D hard to call. Looked up from germline, CDR1 is SGHKS and CDR2 is YYEKEE (reference sequence). Trimming pared 0 bases from V and 0 bases from J, leaving 7 bases between. This CDR3 region has 14 residues. This chain's CDR3 is CASSLVRSSYEQYF. The CDR3 bases are TGTGCCAGCAGCTTGGTTCGGAGCTCCTACGAGCAGTACTTC.

This clone was seen once. The chain has TRBV19 and TRBJ2-6; possibly TRBD1 for D (6 bases). Germline assignment: CDR1 LNHDA and CDR2 SQIVND (reference sequence). Trimming left V 5 bases short and J 2 bases short, with 13 bases between. The CDR3 runs 16 residues. The CDR3 DNA sequence: TGTGCCAGTAGTTCAGCAGGGGTAGCTGGGGCCAACGTCCTGACTTTC. The encoded protein is CASSSAGVAGANVLTF.

This clone was recorded a few times. The chain couples TRBV5-5 to TRBJ2-7; TRBD2 aligns across 10 bases. V lost 4 bases, J lost 7 bases, and 11 bases stayed unmatched. Per germline, CDR1 SGHKS and CDR2 YYEKEE (reference sequence). CDR3 size: 15 residues. The CDR3 sequence is CASSPLAGEAGEQYF. For the CDR3, the DNA is TGTGCCAGCAGCCCGCTAGCGGGAGAGGCGGGGGAGCAGTACTTC.

The J gene is TRBJ2-1, the V gene TRBV5-4; 7 bases line up with TRBD2. The CDR3 loop spans 12 amino acids. J lost 6 bases, V lost 6 bases, and 3 bases had no gene match. In germline, CDR1 is SGHNT, CDR2 YYREEE (reference sequence). The CDR3 protein is CASKRGGNEQFF. CDR3 DNA: TGTGCCAGCAAGCGGGGAGGCAATGAGCAGTTCTTC.

V gene TRBV24-1 combines with J gene TRBJ2-2, with D possibly being TRBD1 (6 bases). This CDR3 comprises 16 residues. The germline CDR1 and CDR2 sequences are KGHDR and SFDVKD. V lost 2 bases to trimming and J lost 4 bases, with 13 bases between them. The CDR3 sequence is CATSDSGQGITGELFF. The CDR3 coding sequence is TGTGCCACCAGTGATTCAGGGCAGGGGATCACCGGGGAGCTGTTTTTT.